These 21 T cell receptor beta chains came from one sample sequenced in a study of OX40 agonist ivuxolimab in advanced cancers. Produced via immunoSEQ multiplex PCR; TCRdb's table is partial and in-frame only. Seen here are about 70,000 clones, roughly nine tenths observed once, and the top ten hold roughly 11%. Sequenced material: CD4+ or CD8+ T cells sorted from blood, taken in a trial of the OX40 agonist ivuxolimab. The origin of the receptors is an adult with an advanced solid tumor such as melanoma, head and neck, liver or kidney cancer.

The rearrangement joins TRBV13 to TRBJ2-1, with TRBD2 identical over 13 bases. Germline V gene sequence: CDR1 PRHDT, CDR2 FYEKMQ (reference sequence). The CDR3 has 18 amino acids. J was trimmed by 5 bases and V by 1 base; bases with no gene match: 8. CDR3 sequence (DNA): TGTGCCAGCAGCTTAGAGCCCGGACTAGCGGGAGAGGACAATGAGCAGTTCTTC. It codes for CASSLEPGLAGEDNEQFF.

V is TRBV9 and J is TRBJ1-2, with D tentatively TRBD1 (5 bases). Trimming cost V 1 base and J 4 bases, with 8 bases left between them. From germline, CDR1 is SGDLS and CDR2 YYNGEE. CDR3 length: 13 amino acids. The CDR3 spells CASSVPGLYGYTF. The CDR3 region has the DNA TGTGCCAGCAGCGTACCGGGACTCTATGGCTACACCTTC.

This clone was recorded once. V and J are TRBV5-1 and TRBJ2-5; maybe TRBD2 (6 bases). CDR3 length: 14 amino acids. Per germline, CDR1 SGHRS and CDR2 YFSETQ. Trimming stripped 4 bases from V and 4 bases from J, with 14 bases between. The CDR3 region is CASSPLRAGETQYF. CDR3 sequence (DNA): TGCGCCAGCAGCCCCCTGCGAGCGGGAGAGACCCAGTACTTC.

The chain couples TRBV6-9 to TRBJ2-2, with TRBD1 matching over 9 bases. V dropped 11 bases and J dropped 5; count of bases not matched to a gene: 6. The CDR3 is 13 amino acids. Germline CDR1 reads MNHGY; CDR2 reads SVAAGI. This CDR3 reads CAGGQGTTGELFF. The CDR3 DNA is TGTGCCGGCGGACAGGGGACAACCGGGGAGCTGTTTTTT.

The CDR3 reads CASSPRVRMNTEAFF. For the CDR3, the DNA is TGTGCCAGCAGTCCCCGAGTCCGCATGAACACTGAAGCTTTCTTT. The V and J genes are TRBV27 and TRBJ1-1; the D is unclear. Germline assignment: CDR1 MNHEY and CDR2 SMNVEV (reference sequence). There are 15 residues in the CDR3. The V end lost 5 bases, the J end lost 0 bases, and 13 bases lay between the germline ends.

This clone has a single count. DNA for the CDR3: TGTGCCAGCAGCCCTAAGCCGGGGAGCACCGGGGAGCTGTTTTTT. Protein product: CASSPKPGSTGELFF. The rearrangement joins TRBV11-3 to TRBJ2-2; possible D gene TRBD2, 5 bases. Germline values: CDR1 SGHNT, CDR2 YENEEA. This CDR3 comprises 15 residues. V lost 5 bases, J lost 4 bases, and 14 bases lay in between.

The chain combines TRBV5-1 with TRBJ2-7; the match to TRBD2 covers 8 bases. The CDR3 has 18 residues. V lost 1 base and J lost 2; bases outside the gene matches: 14. Germline lookup yields CDR1 SGHRS and CDR2 YFSETQ. CDR3 residues: CASSLSLRTGGRTYEQYF. The CDR3 region has the DNA TGCGCCAGCAGCTTGAGCCTCCGTACGGGGGGGAGGACCTACGAGCAGTACTTC.

In this sample, this clone turned up a few times. V gene TRBV29-1 combines with J gene TRBJ1-3; possibly TRBD1 for D (5 bases). The V gene's germline CDR1 is SQVTM and CDR2 ANQGSEA. V lost 7 bases to trimming and J lost 4 bases, with 17 bases between them. CDR3 length equals 14 residues. CDR3 region: CSGSAGGIGNTIYF. CDR3 nucleotide sequence: TGCAGCGGATCCGCCGGGGGGATCGGAAACACCATATATTTT.

The chain has TRBV27 and TRBJ2-5, with TRBD2 matching 12 bases. This CDR3 comprises 15 residues. The V segment lost 2 bases and the J segment 7 bases; nucleotides outside the gene matches: 5. The V gene's germline CDR1 is MNHEY and CDR2 SMNVEV (reference sequence). The CDR3 sequence is CASSLKTSGGGTQYF. In DNA form, the CDR3 reads TGTGCCAGCAGTTTAAAGACTAGCGGGGGCGGGACCCAGTACTTC.

This chain links TRBV6-4 with TRBJ2-5; 7 nucleotides align to TRBD2. Germline CDR1 and CDR2: MRHNA and SNTAGT. After removal of 9 bases from V and 5 bases from J, the junction contained 18 bases not matched to a gene. The CDR3 totals 16 residues. The CDR3 sequence is CARGRPGGRVRETQYF. CDR3 in DNA: TGTGCCAGAGGGAGACCGGGGGGTCGGGTCCGGGAGACCCAGTACTTC.

The V gene is TRBV6-5, the J gene TRBJ2-7, with D perhaps TRBD1 (5 bases). The CDR3 consists of 14 residues. Germline V gives CDR1 MNHEY, CDR2 SVGAGI. The V end was cut by 0 bases, the J end by 2 bases, with 8 bases between. The CDR3 nucleotides read TGTGCCAGCAGTTACTCGGGCAGGGCCTACGAGCAGTACTTC. It is translated as CASSYSGRAYEQYF.

Only one count was recorded for this clone. CDR3 coding DNA: TGTGCCAGCAGCTACCGACCCGGGACAGGGGGCAATGAGCAGTTCTTC. Translation: CASSYRPGTGGNEQFF. The rearrangement links TRBV28 to TRBJ2-1, with 11 bases that match TRBD1. CDR3 size: 16 residues. Germline V gene lookup returns CDR1 MDHEN and CDR2 SYDVKM. Unmatched junction bases numbered 10, after V lost 6 bases and J lost 6 bases.

The gene calls are TRBV28 and TRBJ1-1; D ambiguous. CDR1 is MDHEN, CDR2 SYDVKM, per germline. V dropped 7 bases and J dropped 7 bases, with 22 bases sitting between them. The CDR3 covers 15 residues. In DNA form, the CDR3 reads TGTGCCAGCAAGAGCCCTGGGGTAGTTAGCGATGAAGCTTTCTTT. It encodes CASKSPGVVSDEAFF.

This clone occurred a few times. The V and J genes are TRBV18 and TRBJ1-3, with D hard to call. This CDR3 comprises 13 residues. Germline assignment: CDR1 KGHSH and CDR2 LQKENI. V gave up 1 base and J gave up 4 bases, with 5 bases separating them. CDR3 region: CASSPRGGNTIYF. The CDR3 region has the DNA TGTGCCAGCTCACCACGGGGAGGAAACACCATATATTTT.

V and J are TRBV7-9 and TRBJ2-6; D may be TRBD2 (6 bases). The CDR3 is 15 amino acids. Germline V gene data show CDR1 as SEHNR and CDR2 as FQNEAQ (reference sequence). V gave up 11 bases and J gave up 0 bases, with 14 bases separating them. CDR3: CAGRDSYSGANVLTF. The CDR3 DNA follows: TGTGCCGGCCGGGACTCCTACTCTGGGGCCAACGTCCTGACTTTC. Filled out from reference TRBV7-9 and TRBJ2-6, the complete variable domain reads DTGVSQNPRHKITKRGQNVTFRCDPISEHNRLYWYRQTLGQGPEFLTYFQNEAQLEKSRLLSDRFSAERPKGSFSTLEIQRTEQGDSAMYLCAGRDSYSGANVLTFGAGSRLTVL.

The V and J genes are TRBV29-1 and TRBJ1-6; tentatively, D is TRBD1 (6 bases). CDR3 length equals 13 residues. Germline V CDR1 and CDR2: SQVTM, ANQGSEA. The ends were cut back, 1 base at V and 9 bases at J, with 10 bases in the middle. DNA for the CDR3: TGCAGCGTTGAAGTGACCAGGGGTTCACCCCTCCACTTT. This encodes CSVEVTRGSPLHF.

V usage is TRBV19 and J usage is TRBJ1-1, with a weak D call TRBD1 (6 bases). Germline V gene lookup returns CDR1 LNHDA and CDR2 SQIVND (reference sequence). V dropped 2 bases and J dropped 4 bases, with 14 bases sitting between them. This CDR3 is built from 15 residues. The CDR3 nucleotides read TGTGCCAGTAGTATACACAGGGCGATGGGCACTGAAGCTTTCTTT. This translates into CASSIHRAMGTEAFF.

The chain couples TRBV2 to TRBJ1-1; D is unclear. Trimming pared 6 bases from V and 1 base from J, leaving 9 bases between. The CDR3 runs 13 residues. Germline CDR1 reads SNHLY; CDR2 reads FYNNEI. In DNA, the CDR3 is TGTGCCAGCAGCCTGTATTGGAACACTGAAGCTTTCTTT. This encodes CASSLYWNTEAFF. The full variable domain, completed using reference TRBV2 and TRBJ1-1, is EPEVTQTPSHQVTQMGQEVILRCVPISNHLYFYWYRQILGQKVEFLVSFYNNEISEKSEIFDDQFSVERPDGSNFTLKIRSTKLEDSAMYFCASSLYWNTEAFFGQGTRLTVV.

The V gene is TRBV7-2, the J gene TRBJ2-3, with 9 nucleotides matching TRBD2. Germline CDR1 reads SGHTA; CDR2 reads FQGNSA. The length of the CDR3 is 15 residues. Unmatched junction bases numbered 0, after V lost 2 bases and J lost 0 bases. The CDR3 DNA is TGTGCCAGCAGCTTACTAGCGGGGAGCACAGATACGCAGTATTTT. It specifies CASSLLAGSTDTQYF.

The gene calls are TRBV28 and TRBJ1-1; D gene unclear. From germline, CDR1 is MDHEN and CDR2 SYDVKM. CDR3 length: 12 residues. Trimming stripped 6 bases from V and 5 bases from J, with 10 bases between. This chain's CDR3 is CASRFSVTEAFF. The CDR3 DNA follows: TGTGCCAGCAGATTTTCAGTTACTGAAGCTTTCTTT.

CDR3 sequence: CASSSGPSGDEQYF. CDR3 DNA sequence: TGTGCCAGCAGCTCCGGGCCGAGTGGGGACGAGCAGTACTTC. V and J are TRBV7-6 and TRBJ2-7; no definite D call. CDR1 is SGHVS and CDR2 is FNYEAQ in the germline V gene. Trimming left V 4 bases short and J 5 bases short, with 15 bases between. The CDR3 runs 14 residues.